This T cell receptor (beta chain) was identified during a study of glioma-infiltrating T cells. Points from the study as a whole: CDR3 overlap between tissue and blood was very small. Gliomas, especially low-grade, showed above-expected tissue-blood divergence; non-neoplastic patients showed below.

CDR1 and CDR2 from the germline V gene are LNHDA and SQIVND (reference sequence). V lost 3 bases and J lost 7; bases outside the gene matches: 8. The length of the CDR3 is 15 residues. Using RNA template, CDR3s of TCR alpha and beta were amplified with iRepertoire arm-PCR. One-step reverse transcription and amplification started from around 100-400 ng of tissue mRNA or PBMC total RNA. Using its own MiXCR run on the multiplex PCR reads, TCRdb lists one record per CDR3 protein. The sample has some 85,000 distinct CDR3 sequences, about 25% seen once. Note on this clonotype: Its specificity is unknown.

The origin of this receptor is a human donor with low-grade glioma or glioblastoma, undergoing nonglioma brain surgery, or in good health (not recorded which). The sequencing sample was made of glioma tissue, nonneoplastic brain tissue, or PBMCs (not recorded which). This rearrangement joins TRBV19 to TRBJ2-1; TRBD2 matches 8 bases. The chain's CDR3 is CASSMSRGGSNEQFF. CDR3 nucleotide sequence: TGTGCCAGTAGTATGTCACGGGGGGGATCTAATGAGCAGTTCTTC.